Detailed here is one T cell receptor (beta chain). The entry originates in a study of cytomegalovirus exposure and HLA in healthy donors. Researchers ran the PCR with 60 Vbeta and 13 Jbeta primers. Libraries were prepared by immunoSEQ multiplex PCR; TCRdb keeps only in-frame clonotypes and omits some of them. The sample lists about 140,000 clones, roughly 60% occurring once. The ends lost 0 bases at V and 8 bases at J; junction bases unmatched: 3. Germline CDR1 reads SGHAT; CDR2 reads FQNNGV. The CDR3 is 15 residues long. V gene TRBV11-2 combines with J gene TRBJ1-6; 8 nucleotides match TRBD1. This TCR came from a woman aged 40 to 50 in good health and CMV-seronegative. Sequencing was performed on PBMCs. The CDR3 loop is CASSLEGDRYSPLHF. CDR3 nucleotide sequence: TGTGCCAGCAGCTTAGAGGGGGACAGGTATTCACCCCTCCACTTT.